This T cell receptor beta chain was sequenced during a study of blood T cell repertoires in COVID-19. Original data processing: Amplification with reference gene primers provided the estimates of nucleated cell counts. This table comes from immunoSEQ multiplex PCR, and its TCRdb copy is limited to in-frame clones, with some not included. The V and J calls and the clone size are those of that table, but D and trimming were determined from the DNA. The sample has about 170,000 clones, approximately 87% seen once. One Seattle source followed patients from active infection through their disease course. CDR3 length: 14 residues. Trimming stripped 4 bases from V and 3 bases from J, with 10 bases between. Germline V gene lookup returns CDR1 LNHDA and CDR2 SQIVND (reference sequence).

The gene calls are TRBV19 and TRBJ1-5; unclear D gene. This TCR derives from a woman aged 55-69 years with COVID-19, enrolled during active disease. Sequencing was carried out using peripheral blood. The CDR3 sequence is CASSNRQVNQPQHF. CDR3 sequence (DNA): TGTGCCAGTAGTAATAGGCAGGTCAATCAGCCCCAGCATTTT. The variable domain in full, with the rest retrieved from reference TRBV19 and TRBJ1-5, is DGGITQSPKYLFRKEGQNVTLSCEQNLNHDAMYWYRQDPGQGLRLIYYSQIVNDFQKGDIAEGYSVSREKKESFPLTVTSAQKNPTAFYLCASSNRQVNQPQHFGDGTRLSIL.